This TCR beta chain was identified during a study of T cell repertoires in cytomegalovirus infection (dated by TCRdb to the late 2010s). For context, the study as a whole: The HLA type of each donor mattered for the analysis, because public TCR beta signatures pointed to carriage of CMV infection along with the matching HLA type.

The full study reports these points: In both this cohort and an independent roughly 350-donor cohort, the cumulative frequency of public TCR beta family members distinguished carriers of CMV infection plus the relevant HLA type. In the ex vivo response, HLA-C-restricted CMV-specific TCR beta clonotypes were dominant, and in two of eight donors the single most frequent clonotype came from this HLA-C-restricted group.

Looking up the germline V gene (reference sequence) yields CDR1 MNHNY and CDR2 SVGAGI. The CDR3 numbers 14 residues from cysteine through phenylalanine. Solely the CDR3 DNA is kept, with 42 bases framed from the first base. V is pruned by 5 bases and J by 6 bases, leaving 9 bases of the junction without a gene match. Data came from an Illumina HiSeq 1500. TCRdb redid the processing of the public reads, applying fastp at Q25 and MiXCR, and retained in-frame beta chains. Each entry merges the rows of one CDR3 protein and shows their most common DNA and genes. The sample table holds 450,000 to 600,000 distinct CDR3 sequences, of which approximately 10% were seen once. 10% to 13% of the sample is held by the ten biggest clonotypes. This clonotype was detected only a few times. Its antigen has not been determined. Within one base of it there is no much larger clone, and no base qualities were kept.

The TCR was taken from a human donor in good health (CMV status not recorded). Some clones in this sample may be carry-over from other donors' samples. In this chain, TRBV6-6 is recombined with TRBJ1-2, and 7 junction bases match TRBD1. The source material was PBMCs. The DNA sequence is given as TGTGCCAGCAGTGACCGGGACAGAACCAATGGCTACACCTTC. It encodes CASSDRDRTNGYTF.